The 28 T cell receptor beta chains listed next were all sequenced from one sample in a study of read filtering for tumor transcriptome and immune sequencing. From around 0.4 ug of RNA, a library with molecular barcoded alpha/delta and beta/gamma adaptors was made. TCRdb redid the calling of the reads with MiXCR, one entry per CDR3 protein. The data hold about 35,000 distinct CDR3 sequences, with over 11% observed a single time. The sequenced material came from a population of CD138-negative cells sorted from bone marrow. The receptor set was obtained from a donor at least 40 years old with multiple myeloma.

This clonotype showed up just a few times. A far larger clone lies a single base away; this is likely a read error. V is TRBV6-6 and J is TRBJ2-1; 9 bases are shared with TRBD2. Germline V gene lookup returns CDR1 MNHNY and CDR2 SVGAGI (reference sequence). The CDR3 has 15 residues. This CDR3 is CASSLSSGGYKEQFF. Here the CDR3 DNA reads TGTGCCAGCAGTCTGAGTAGCGGGGGCTACAAGGAGCAGTTCTTC.

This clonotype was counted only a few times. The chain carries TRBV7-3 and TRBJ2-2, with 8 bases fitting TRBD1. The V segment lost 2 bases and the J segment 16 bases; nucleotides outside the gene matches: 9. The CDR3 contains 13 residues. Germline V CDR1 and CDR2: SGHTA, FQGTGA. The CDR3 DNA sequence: TGTGCCAGCAGCTTACCTGGACAGGGCCTTACGTTTTTT. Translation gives CASSLPGQGLTFF.

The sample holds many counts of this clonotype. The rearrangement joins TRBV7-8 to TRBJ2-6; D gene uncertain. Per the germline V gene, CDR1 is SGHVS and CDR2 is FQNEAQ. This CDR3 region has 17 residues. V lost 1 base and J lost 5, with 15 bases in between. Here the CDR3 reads CASSLGRFSGWANVLTF. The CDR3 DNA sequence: TGTGCCAGCAGCTTAGGTCGGTTTTCGGGCTGGGCCAACGTCCTGACTTTC. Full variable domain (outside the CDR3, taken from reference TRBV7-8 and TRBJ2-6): GAGVSQSPRYKVAKRGQDVALRCDPISGHVSLFWYQQALGQGPEFLTYFQNEAQLDKSGLPSDRFFAERPEGSVSTLKIQRTQQEDSAVYLCASSLGRFSGWANVLTFGAGSRLTVL.

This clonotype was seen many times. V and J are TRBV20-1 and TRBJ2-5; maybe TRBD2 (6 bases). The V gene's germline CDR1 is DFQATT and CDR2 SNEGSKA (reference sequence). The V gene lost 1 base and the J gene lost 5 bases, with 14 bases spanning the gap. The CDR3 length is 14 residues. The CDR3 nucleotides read TGCAGTGCTAGAGCCCTGACTAGTCTCGAGACCCAGTACTTC. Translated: CSARALTSLETQYF.

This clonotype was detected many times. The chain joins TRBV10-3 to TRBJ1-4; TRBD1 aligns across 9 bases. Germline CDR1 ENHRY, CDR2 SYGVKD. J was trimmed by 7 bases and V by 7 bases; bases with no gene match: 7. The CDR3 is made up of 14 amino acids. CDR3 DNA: TGTGCCATCAAGCCGGACAGGGGAGGTGAAAAACTGTTTTTT. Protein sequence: CAIKPDRGGEKLFF.

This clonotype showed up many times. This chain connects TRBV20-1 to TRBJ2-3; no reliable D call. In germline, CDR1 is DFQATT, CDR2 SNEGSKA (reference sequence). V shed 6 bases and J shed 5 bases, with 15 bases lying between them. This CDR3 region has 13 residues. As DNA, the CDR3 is TGCAGTGCCATGAGAGACCGAAGAGATACGCAGTATTTT. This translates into CSAMRDRRDTQYF.

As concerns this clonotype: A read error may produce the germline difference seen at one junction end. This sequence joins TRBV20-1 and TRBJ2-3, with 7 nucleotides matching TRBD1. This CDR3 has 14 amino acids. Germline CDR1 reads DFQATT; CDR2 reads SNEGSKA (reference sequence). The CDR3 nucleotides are TGCAGTGCTAGAGGCGAAGGGGGCGCAGATACGCGGTATTTT. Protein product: CSARGEGGADTRYF.

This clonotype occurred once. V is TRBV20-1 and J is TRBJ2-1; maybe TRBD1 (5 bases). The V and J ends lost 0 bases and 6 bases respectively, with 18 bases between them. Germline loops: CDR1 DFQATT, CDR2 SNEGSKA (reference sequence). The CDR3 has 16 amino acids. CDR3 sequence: CSARDIDRPLGNEQFF. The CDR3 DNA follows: TGCAGTGCTAGAGATATAGACAGACCCTTAGGCAATGAGCAGTTCTTC.

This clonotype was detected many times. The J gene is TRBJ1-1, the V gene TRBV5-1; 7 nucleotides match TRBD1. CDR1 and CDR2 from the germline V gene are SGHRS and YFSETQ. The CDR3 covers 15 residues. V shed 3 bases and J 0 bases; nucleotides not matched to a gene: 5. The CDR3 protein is CASSWGDRVNTEAFF. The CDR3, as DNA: TGCGCCAGCAGCTGGGGAGACAGGGTGAACACTGAAGCTTTCTTT. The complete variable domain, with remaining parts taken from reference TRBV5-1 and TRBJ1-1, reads KAGVTQTPRYLIKTRGQQVTLSCSPISGHRSVSWYQQTPGQGLQFLFEYFSETQRNKGNFPGRFSGRQFSNSRSEMNVSTLELGDSALYLCASSWGDRVNTEAFFGQGTRLTVV.

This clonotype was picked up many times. The CDR3 DNA sequence: TGCAGTGCTAGAGTCCCAGGGGCTGAAAACATTCAGTACTTC. Its protein product is CSARVPGAENIQYF. The chain employs TRBV20-1 and TRBJ2-4; D might be TRBD1 (6 bases). From germline, CDR1 is DFQATT and CDR2 SNEGSKA (reference sequence). The CDR3 runs 14 residues. Trimming took off 1 base at V and 5 bases at J, with 12 bases between the two ends.

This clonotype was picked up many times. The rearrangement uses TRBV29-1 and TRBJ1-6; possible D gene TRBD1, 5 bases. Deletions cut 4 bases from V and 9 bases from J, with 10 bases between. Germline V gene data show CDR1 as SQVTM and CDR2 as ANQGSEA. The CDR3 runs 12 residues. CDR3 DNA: TGCAGCGTTGGGCAGGGTGGTTCACCCCTCCACTTT. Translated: CSVGQGGSPLHF.

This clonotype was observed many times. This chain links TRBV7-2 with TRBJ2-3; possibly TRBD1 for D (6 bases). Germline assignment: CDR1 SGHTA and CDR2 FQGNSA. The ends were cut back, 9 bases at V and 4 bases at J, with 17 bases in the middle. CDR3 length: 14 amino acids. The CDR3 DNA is TGTGCCAGTAGGCCGGGACACAGTTCAGATACGCAGTATTTT. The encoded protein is CASRPGHSSDTQYF. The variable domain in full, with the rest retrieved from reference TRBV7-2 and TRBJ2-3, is GAGVSQSPSNKVTEKGKDVELRCDPISGHTALYWYRQSLGQGLEFLIYFQGNSAPDKSGLPSDRFSAERTGGSVSTLTIQRTQQEDSAVYLCASRPGHSSDTQYFGPGTRLTVL.

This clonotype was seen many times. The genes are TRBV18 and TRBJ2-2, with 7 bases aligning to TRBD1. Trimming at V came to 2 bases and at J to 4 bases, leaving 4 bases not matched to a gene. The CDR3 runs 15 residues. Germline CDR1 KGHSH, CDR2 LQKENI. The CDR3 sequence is CASSPSRGSTGELFF. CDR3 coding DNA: TGTGCCAGCTCACCAAGCAGGGGGAGCACCGGGGAGCTGTTTTTT.

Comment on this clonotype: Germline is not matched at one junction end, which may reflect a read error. CDR3 region: CASSTSRDYNEQFF. In nucleotides, the CDR3 is TGTGCTAGCAGCACTAGCAGGGACTACAATGAGCAGTTCTTC. The chain joins TRBV7-3 to TRBJ2-1; D possibly corresponds to TRBD2 (6 bases). CDR1 SGHTA and CDR2 FQGTGA come from the germline V gene. The length of the CDR3 is 14 residues.

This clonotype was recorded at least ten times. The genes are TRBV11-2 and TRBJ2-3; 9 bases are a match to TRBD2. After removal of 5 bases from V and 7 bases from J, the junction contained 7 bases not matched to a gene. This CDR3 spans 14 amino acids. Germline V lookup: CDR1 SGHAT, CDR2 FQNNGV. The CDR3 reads CASSLGLARYTQYF. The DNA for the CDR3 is TGTGCCAGCAGCCTGGGACTAGCACGATATACGCAGTATTTT.

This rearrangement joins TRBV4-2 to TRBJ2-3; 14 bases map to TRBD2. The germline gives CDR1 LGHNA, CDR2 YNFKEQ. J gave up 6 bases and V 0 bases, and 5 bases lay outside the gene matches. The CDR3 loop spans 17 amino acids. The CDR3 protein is CASSQDGTSGGLDTQYF. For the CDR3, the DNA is TGTGCCAGCAGCCAAGACGGGACTAGCGGGGGACTTGATACGCAGTATTTT.

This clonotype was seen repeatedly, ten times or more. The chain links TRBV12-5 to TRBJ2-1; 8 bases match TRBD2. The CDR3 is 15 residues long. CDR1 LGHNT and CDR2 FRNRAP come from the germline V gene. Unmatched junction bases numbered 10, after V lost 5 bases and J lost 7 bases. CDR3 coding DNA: TGTGCTAGTGGTCCCATGGCGGGAGGCTTTAATGAGCAGTTCTTC. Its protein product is CASGPMAGGFNEQFF.

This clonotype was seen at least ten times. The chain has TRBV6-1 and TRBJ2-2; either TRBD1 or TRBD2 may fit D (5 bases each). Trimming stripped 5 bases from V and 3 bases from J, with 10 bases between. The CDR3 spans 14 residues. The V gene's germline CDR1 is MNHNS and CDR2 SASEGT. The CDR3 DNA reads TGTGCCAGCAGTCCCCAGGGAGACACCGGGGAGCTGTTTTTT. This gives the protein CASSPQGDTGELFF.

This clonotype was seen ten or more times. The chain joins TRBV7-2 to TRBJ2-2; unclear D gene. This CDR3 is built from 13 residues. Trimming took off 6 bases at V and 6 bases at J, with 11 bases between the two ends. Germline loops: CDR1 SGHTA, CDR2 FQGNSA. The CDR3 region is CASRQVGAGELFF. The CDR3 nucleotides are TGTGCCAGCAGGCAGGTCGGAGCCGGGGAGCTGTTTTTT.

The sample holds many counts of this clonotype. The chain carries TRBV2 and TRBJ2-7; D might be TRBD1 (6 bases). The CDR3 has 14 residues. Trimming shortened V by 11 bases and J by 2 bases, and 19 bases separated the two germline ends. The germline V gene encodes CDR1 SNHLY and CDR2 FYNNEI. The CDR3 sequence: CASGAPVGAYEQYF. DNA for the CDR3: TGTGCCTCAGGGGCCCCCGTAGGTGCCTACGAGCAGTACTTC.

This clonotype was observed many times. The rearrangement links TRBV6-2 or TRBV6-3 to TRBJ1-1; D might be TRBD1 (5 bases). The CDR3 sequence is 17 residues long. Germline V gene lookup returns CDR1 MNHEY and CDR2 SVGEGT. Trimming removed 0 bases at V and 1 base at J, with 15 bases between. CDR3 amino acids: CASSYSRFGHQNTEAFF. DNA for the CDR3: TGTGCCAGCAGTTACTCGAGATTTGGACACCAGAACACTGAAGCTTTCTTT.

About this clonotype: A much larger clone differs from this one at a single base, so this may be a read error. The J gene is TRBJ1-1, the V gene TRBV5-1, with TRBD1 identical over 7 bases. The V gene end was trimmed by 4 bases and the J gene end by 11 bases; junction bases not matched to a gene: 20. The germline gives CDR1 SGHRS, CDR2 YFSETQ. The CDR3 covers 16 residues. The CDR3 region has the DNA TGCGCCAGCAGCCCGAGGGACGTTACAGGGGATCTTGACGCTTTCTTT. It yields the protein CASSPRDVTGDLDAFF.

CDR3 nucleotides: TGTGCCAGCAGCTCAGACGGACTAGCAGTGACCGGGGAGCTGTTTTTT. This codes for CASSSDGLAVTGELFF. V is TRBV7-2 and J is TRBJ2-2, with 8 bases lining up with TRBD2. The J segment lost 5 bases and the V segment lost 4 bases, leaving 9 bases of the junction unmatched. This CDR3 is 16 amino acids long. From germline, CDR1 is SGHTA and CDR2 FQGNSA.

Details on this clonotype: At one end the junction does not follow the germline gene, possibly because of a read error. CDR3 sequence reads: CASTKDTNRASHF. The CDR3 nucleotides read TGTGCCAGCACTAAGGACACGAACAGAGCCTCCCACTTC. J is TRBJ1-2 and V is TRBV12-3 or TRBV12-4; weak D call: TRBD1 (5 bases). This CDR3 is 13 amino acids long.

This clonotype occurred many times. The CDR3 DNA follows: TGCAGTGCTGGGCACCAAGAGACCCAGTACTTC. It yields the protein CSAGHQETQYF. The V call is TRBV20-1, the J call TRBJ2-5; D is ambiguous. Germline V lookup: CDR1 DFQATT, CDR2 SNEGSKA (reference sequence). V was trimmed by 5 bases and J by 0 bases, leaving 4 bases between them. The CDR3 runs 11 residues.

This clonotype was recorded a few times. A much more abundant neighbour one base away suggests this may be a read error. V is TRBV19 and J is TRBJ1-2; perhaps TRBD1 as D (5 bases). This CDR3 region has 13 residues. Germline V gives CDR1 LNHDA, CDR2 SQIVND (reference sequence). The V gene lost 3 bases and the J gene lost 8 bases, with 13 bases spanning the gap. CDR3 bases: TGTGCCAGTAGTATCCCCGGGACGGGAGGCTACACCTTC. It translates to CASSIPGTGGYTF.

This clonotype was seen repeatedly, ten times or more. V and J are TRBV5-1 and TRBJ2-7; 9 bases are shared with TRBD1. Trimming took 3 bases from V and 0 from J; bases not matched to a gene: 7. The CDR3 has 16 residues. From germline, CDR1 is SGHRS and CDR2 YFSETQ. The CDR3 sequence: CASSWTGQGSSYEQYF. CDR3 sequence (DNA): TGCGCCAGCAGCTGGACTGGACAGGGGAGCTCCTACGAGCAGTACTTC.

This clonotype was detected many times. The CDR3 DNA sequence: TGTGCCAGCAGTGTACAGGGGCTGACGACCGGGGAGCTGTTTTTT. Its translation is CASSVQGLTTGELFF. V and J are TRBV27 and TRBJ2-2, with TRBD1 identical over 7 bases. CDR3 length: 15 residues. Trimming cost V 5 bases and J 5 bases; bases outside gene matches: 8. CDR1 is MNHEY, CDR2 SMNVEV, per germline (reference sequence).